This paragraph reports one T cell receptor (beta chain). The sample belongs to a study of T cell changes during pregnancy in multiple sclerosis. The length of the CDR3 is 12 residues. With 5 bases removed from V and 4 bases from J, the gap between germline ends came to 8 bases. In germline, CDR1 is SNHLY, CDR2 FYNNEI. Produced via immunoSEQ multiplex PCR; TCRdb's table is partial and in-frame only. The sample contains roughly 67,000 clones, 90% to 95% of which appear only once. The sequence derives from a female donor with multiple sclerosis, enrolled in a pregnancy study. V usage is TRBV2 and J usage is TRBJ2-5; possibly TRBD2 for D (6 bases). The sequencing used peripheral blood, collected in the second trimester of pregnancy. This CDR3 reads CASSREAETQYF. In nucleotides, the CDR3 is TGTGCCAGCAGTAGGGAGGCAGAGACCCAGTACTTC.